The 2 T cell receptor beta chains in this list originate from one sample, sequenced in a study of T cells in Graves' hyperthyroidism and ophthalmopathy. Amplified regions were TCR beta CDR3 sequences from RNA transcripts. TCR CDR3 underwent first-round RT-PCR with the HTBI primer set. MiXCR, applied by TCRdb to the multiplex PCR reads, yields one record per CDR3 protein. Of 560,000 or so distinct CDR3 sequences listed, 20% were seen once; the top ten hold roughly 44%. The specimen was blood. The receptors originated from a man in his forties with Graves' ophthalmopathy.

The table lists this clonotype with many counts. V usage is TRBV10-3 and J usage is TRBJ2-5; maybe TRBD2 (6 bases). The germline CDR1 and CDR2 sequences are ENHRY and SYGVKD. The CDR3 runs to 16 residues. V was trimmed by 0 bases and J by 4 bases, leaving 15 bases between them. CDR3 amino acids: CAISESEGGGRETQYF. CDR3 bases: TGTGCCATCAGTGAGTCCGAGGGCGGAGGGCGAGAGACCCAGTACTTC.

Only a few counts were recorded for this clonotype. J is TRBJ1-6 and V is TRBV7-2; perhaps TRBD1 as D (5 bases). Trimming left V 5 bases short and J 7 bases short, with 15 bases between. The CDR3 has 15 residues. The V gene's germline CDR1 is SGHTA and CDR2 FQGNSA. The CDR3 is CASSQTGLLNSPLHF. The CDR3 DNA sequence: TGTGCCAGCAGCCAAACGGGACTTCTAAATTCACCCCTCCACTTT.